The clone carrying this T cell receptor (beta chain) was picked up a small number of times. Its target is unknown. Assay used: immunoSEQ multiplex PCR; TCRdb lists only in-frame clones, some missing. The profile shows about 23,000 clones, over 60% of them singletons. The unexposed donors gave CD4+ T cells in about 2011-2018, prior to COVID-19. The cells were cultured for roughly 11 days before CD4+ T cells were isolated. This sample is drawn from a study of CD4 T cells in relation to SARS-CoV-2 and coronaviruses. Across the whole study: PBMCs were cultured with antigen for nine to ten days before TCR beta sequencing. No peptide or an HIV-1 Nef peptide pool served as negative control.

What was sequenced was CD4+ T cells from PBMCs, cultured in vitro. This clonotype originated in a human donor in good health.

The CDR3: CASSPGLTTGELFF. The DNA of the CDR3 is TGTGCCAGCAGCCCTGGACTAACTACCGGGGAGCTGTTTTTT. The rearrangement uses TRBV7-3 and TRBJ2-2; a weak D match, TRBD2 (6 bases). The CDR3 contains 14 residues. Looked up from germline, CDR1 is SGHTA and CDR2 is FQGTGA. The V end was cut by 5 bases, the J end by 5 bases, with 12 bases between.